This TCR beta chain appears in the sequencing data of a study of T cell repertoires in aging, cancer and after chemotherapy. Germline CDR1 and CDR2: SGHDT and YYEEEE. The CDR3 spans 16 residues. The germline V and J ends were trimmed by 0 bases and 6 bases, with 17 bases remaining between them. Regarding this clonotype: Its specificity is unknown.

Amplification of TCR beta used genomic DNA extracted from peripheral blood. General study points: Compared with age-matched healthy donors, untreated hematological or solid cancer patients showed higher blood TCR clonality. Rebound thymic output was suggested by rising median generation probability during chemotherapy in each cancer cohort.

A mixed TRB-A/B primer pool amplified rearranged TRB by multiplex touch-down PCR. TCRdb re-called the multiplex PCR reads through MiXCR, storing one row per CDR3 protein. The sample has about 6,000 distinct CDR3 sequences, around two fifths seen once. The receptor was isolated from a human donor in good health. Sequencing used blood. This chain joins TRBV5-6 and TRBJ2-3; D is perhaps TRBD2 (6 bases). This chain's CDR3 is CASSLGFGGNGDTQYF. Written as DNA, the CDR3 is TGTGCCAGCAGCTTGGGATTTGGGGGGAACGGGGATACGCAGTATTTT.